This TCR beta chain comes out of a study of Graves' ophthalmopathy and Graves' hyperthyroidism. Study context: Untreated patients at initial diagnosis provided peripheral blood.

Amplification from RNA transcripts yielded the TCR beta CDR3 regions. An opening RT-PCR round employed HTBI primers and preceded a second-round multiplex PCR. TCRdb used MiXCR to reprocess the multiplex PCR reads, holding one entry per CDR3 protein. In the table there are about 740,000 distinct CDR3 sequences, 40% of which are singletons. With a duration under 3 months, ophthalmopathy in the donors showed moderate-to-severe activity, CAS ≥3 and NOSPECS ≥4. Exclusion applied to patients with other autoimmune diseases, uncontrolled infections, pregnancy or lactation. This clonotype was recorded many times. Its antigen is unidentified. General study findings and limits: Blood also carried most expanded thyroid clonotypes exceeding 0.001 frequency.

V lost 5 bases, J lost 7 bases, and 9 bases lay in between. The CDR3 has 11 residues. Germline CDR1 and CDR2: SEHNR and FQNEAQ (reference sequence). What was sequenced was peripheral blood. The chain uses TRBV7-9 and TRBJ2-7, with D perhaps TRBD1 (6 bases). This clonotype originated in an adult man with Graves' ophthalmopathy. CDR3 DNA sequence: TGTGCCAGCAGCCAAGACAGGGAGCAGTACTTC. It specifies CASSQDREQYF.